A selection of T cell receptor beta chains follows, all from one sample in a study of cytomegalovirus exposure and HLA in healthy donors. Profiled with immunoSEQ multiplex PCR; TCRdb holds only in-frame clones, not every one. The data show 110,000 or so clones, around 68% seen once. The source material was PBMCs. All receptors come from a woman aged 45-65 years in good health and CMV-seropositive. Both conserved end residues are part of each CDR3. Fields, in order: D gene, J gene, clone size, V gene, CDR3 protein, CDR3 DNA. The D gene is left open where the match is weak. Size is stated for part of the rows, as once, few or many counts, or as a class when the clone is expanded.

d_gene: .; j_gene: TRBJ1-1; abundance: once; v_gene: TRBV5-1; CDR3aa: CASSKGGENTEAFF; CDR3nt: TGCGCCAGCAGCAAAGGGGGGGAGAACACTGAAGCTTTCTTT
d_gene: TRBD1; j_gene: TRBJ2-5; abundance: few; v_gene: TRBV5-1; CDR3aa: CASSPGTAKETQYF; CDR3nt: TGCGCCAGCAGCCCCGGGACAGCGAAAGAGACCCAGTACTTC
d_gene: .; j_gene: TRBJ2-1; abundance: .; v_gene: TRBV29-1; CDR3aa: CSVFAGPSSYNEQFF; CDR3nt: TGCAGCGTTTTTGCGGGACCGAGCTCCTACAATGAGCAGTTCTTC
d_gene: .; j_gene: TRBJ2-5; abundance: .; v_gene: TRBV28; CDR3aa: CASSPLQETQYF; CDR3nt: TGTGCCAGCAGTCCCTTACAAGAGACCCAGTACTTC
d_gene: .; j_gene: TRBJ1-1; abundance: .; v_gene: TRBV9; CDR3aa: CASSSEDTEAFF; CDR3nt: TGTGCCAGCAGCTCAGAAGACACTGAAGCTTTCTTT
d_gene: TRBD1; j_gene: TRBJ1-1; abundance: .; v_gene: TRBV5-1; CDR3aa: CASSLVGTANTEAFF; CDR3nt: TGCGCCAGCAGCTTGGTAGGGACAGCTAACACTGAAGCTTTCTTT
d_gene: TRBD1; j_gene: TRBJ1-1; abundance: once; v_gene: TRBV19; CDR3aa: CASSRKTGGTNTEAFF; CDR3nt: TGTGCCAGTAGTAGAAAGACAGGGGGTACGAACACTGAAGCTTTCTTT
d_gene: .; j_gene: TRBJ2-5; abundance: few; v_gene: TRBV2; CDR3aa: CASRSGLAQETQYF; CDR3nt: TGTGCCAGCAGATCCGGACTGGCACAAGAGACCCAGTACTTC
d_gene: TRBD1; j_gene: TRBJ2-1; abundance: .; v_gene: TRBV2; CDR3aa: CASSEQGGQVAMGGEQFF; CDR3nt: TGTGCCAGCAGTGAACAGGGGGGACAGGTGGCCATGGGGGGTGAGCAGTTCTTC
d_gene: TRBD1; j_gene: TRBJ2-7; abundance: .; v_gene: TRBV6-6; CDR3aa: CAIGQGAYYEQYF; CDR3nt: TGTGCCATTGGACAGGGGGCATACTACGAGCAGTACTTC
d_gene: .; j_gene: TRBJ1-1; abundance: .; v_gene: TRBV19; CDR3aa: CASSEPTEYHMNTEAFF; CDR3nt: TGTGCCAGTAGTGAACCGACAGAATACCATATGAACACTGAAGCTTTCTTT
d_gene: .; j_gene: TRBJ1-2; abundance: .; v_gene: TRBV27; CDR3aa: CASRGQGGGYTF; CDR3nt: TGTGCCAGCAGAGGGCAGGGAGGTGGCTACACCTTC
d_gene: TRBD1; j_gene: TRBJ1-5; abundance: few; v_gene: TRBV28; CDR3aa: CASVPSSGTGPTDGRPQHF; CDR3nt: TGTGCCAGCGTACCATCGTCCGGGACAGGTCCAACCGATGGTCGGCCCCAGCATTTT
d_gene: TRBD2; j_gene: TRBJ2-5; abundance: .; v_gene: TRBV7-2; CDR3aa: CASSSGLAGDGETQYF; CDR3nt: TGTGCCAGCAGCAGTGGACTAGCGGGAGATGGGGAGACCCAGTACTTC
d_gene: TRBD1; j_gene: TRBJ1-1; abundance: .; v_gene: TRBV16; CDR3aa: CASSHWPGQGLGNTEAFF; CDR3nt: TGTGCCAGCAGCCACTGGCCCGGACAGGGGTTGGGTAACACTGAAGCTTTCTTT
d_gene: .; j_gene: TRBJ1-5; abundance: few; v_gene: TRBV6-5; CDR3aa: CASSSKQGKGQPQHF; CDR3nt: TGTGCCAGCAGTTCGAAACAGGGAAAAGGCCAGCCCCAGCATTTT
d_gene: .; j_gene: TRBJ2-3; abundance: .; v_gene: TRBV9; CDR3aa: CASSEGVQGVWTGTDTQYF; CDR3nt: TGTGCCAGCAGCGAGGGGGTACAAGGGGTGTGGACCGGCACAGATACGCAGTATTTT
d_gene: TRBD1; j_gene: TRBJ2-7; abundance: .; v_gene: TRBV7-2; CDR3aa: CASSPDRKYEQYF; CDR3nt: TGTGCCAGCAGCCCGGACAGGAAATACGAGCAGTACTTC
d_gene: .; j_gene: TRBJ1-1; abundance: .; v_gene: TRBV6-5; CDR3aa: CASQGDTEAFF; CDR3nt: TGTGCCAGCCAAGGGGACACTGAAGCTTTCTTT
d_gene: TRBD2; j_gene: TRBJ2-5; abundance: .; v_gene: TRBV10-1; CDR3aa: CASSTSGGLETQYF; CDR3nt: TGCGCCAGCAGTACTAGCGGGGGATTGGAGACCCAGTACTTC
d_gene: .; j_gene: TRBJ2-6; abundance: few; v_gene: TRBV12-2; CDR3aa: CASRLVIVSQAGANVLTF; CDR3nt: TGTGCAAGTCGCTTAGTAATTGTCTCCCAGGCTGGGGCCAACGTCCTGACTTTC
d_gene: .; j_gene: TRBJ1-1; abundance: .; v_gene: TRBV11-2; CDR3aa: CASSFQGMNTEAFF; CDR3nt: TGTGCCAGCAGCTTCCAGGGGATGAACACTGAAGCTTTCTTT
d_gene: TRBD1; j_gene: TRBJ1-1; abundance: few; v_gene: TRBV19; CDR3aa: CASSRSQGAYGEAFF; CDR3nt: TGTGCCAGTAGTCGCTCACAGGGGGCATATGGTGAAGCTTTCTTT
d_gene: TRBD1; j_gene: TRBJ1-5; abundance: .; v_gene: TRBV4-2; CDR3aa: CASSQDREVQPQHF; CDR3nt: TGTGCCAGCAGCCAGGACAGGGAGGTTCAGCCCCAGCATTTT
d_gene: .; j_gene: TRBJ2-1; abundance: .; v_gene: TRBV11-2; CDR3aa: CASSFSGTQLTKYNEQFF; CDR3nt: TGTGCCAGCAGCTTTTCTGGGACTCAACTTACCAAATACAATGAGCAGTTCTTC
d_gene: .; j_gene: TRBJ1-1; abundance: .; v_gene: TRBV5-4; CDR3aa: CATHGERRNTEAFF; CDR3nt: TGTGCCACCCACGGAGAACGGAGGAACACTGAAGCTTTCTTT
d_gene: TRBD1; j_gene: TRBJ1-4; abundance: many; v_gene: TRBV2; CDR3aa: CASSEPGQNEKLFF; CDR3nt: TGTGCCAGCAGTGAACCGGGACAGAATGAAAAACTGTTTTTT
d_gene: .; j_gene: TRBJ1-1; abundance: few; v_gene: TRBV7-2; CDR3aa: CASSSRGSANTEAFF; CDR3nt: TGTGCCAGCAGCTCCAGGGGTTCAGCGAACACTGAAGCTTTCTTT
d_gene: TRBD2; j_gene: TRBJ2-7; abundance: .; v_gene: TRBV7-2; CDR3aa: CASSTSGGAYEQYF; CDR3nt: TGTGCCAGCAGCACTAGCGGGGGGGCCTACGAGCAGTACTTC
d_gene: TRBD1; j_gene: TRBJ2-1; abundance: .; v_gene: TRBV28; CDR3aa: CASSTYRGNEQFF; CDR3nt: TGTGCCAGCAGTACTTACAGGGGAAATGAGCAGTTCTTC
d_gene: TRBD2; j_gene: TRBJ2-1; abundance: once; v_gene: TRBV5-1; CDR3aa: CASSLGLAGSNEQFF; CDR3nt: TGCGCCAGCAGCTTGGGGCTAGCGGGGAGCAATGAGCAGTTCTTC
d_gene: TRBD1; j_gene: TRBJ2-7; abundance: .; v_gene: TRBV10-2; CDR3aa: CASSEPAGQGAYEQYF; CDR3nt: TGCGCCAGCAGTGAGCCCGCGGGACAGGGGGCTTACGAGCAGTACTTC
d_gene: .; j_gene: TRBJ2-1; abundance: once; v_gene: TRBV9; CDR3aa: CASSEDRGTVYNEQFF; CDR3nt: TGTGCCAGCAGCGAAGACAGAGGAACCGTCTACAATGAGCAGTTCTTC
d_gene: .; j_gene: TRBJ1-5; abundance: .; v_gene: TRBV7-2; CDR3aa: CASSARVDYSNQPQHF; CDR3nt: TGTGCCAGCAGCGCACGGGTAGACTATAGCAATCAGCCCCAGCATTTT
d_gene: .; j_gene: TRBJ1-4; abundance: .; v_gene: TRBV6-1; CDR3aa: CASRETRGEKLFF; CDR3nt: TGTGCCAGCAGAGAAACAAGGGGTGAAAAACTGTTTTTT
d_gene: .; j_gene: TRBJ2-1; abundance: .; v_gene: TRBV19; CDR3aa: CASSIEGGGTRDEQFF; CDR3nt: TGTGCCAGTAGTATAGAAGGAGGGGGCACAAGGGATGAGCAGTTCTTC
d_gene: TRBD1; j_gene: TRBJ1-5; abundance: once; v_gene: TRBV4-1; CDR3aa: CASSTDRRNQPQHF; CDR3nt: TGCGCCAGCAGCACGGACAGGCGCAATCAGCCCCAGCATTTT
d_gene: .; j_gene: TRBJ2-7; abundance: .; v_gene: TRBV19; CDR3aa: CASSIAAGQGSYEQYF; CDR3nt: TGTGCCAGTAGTATAGCCGCCGGACAAGGATCCTACGAGCAGTACTTC
d_gene: TRBD2; j_gene: TRBJ2-7; abundance: .; v_gene: TRBV6-5; CDR3aa: CASRRTSGTYEQYF; CDR3nt: TGTGCCAGCAGGAGGACTAGCGGGACCTACGAGCAGTACTTC
d_gene: .; j_gene: TRBJ2-7; abundance: .; v_gene: TRBV29-1; CDR3aa: CSVEEETSYEQYF; CDR3nt: TGCAGCGTTGAGGAGGAGACCTCCTACGAGCAGTACTTC
d_gene: .; j_gene: TRBJ1-5; abundance: once; v_gene: TRBV18; CDR3aa: CASSPGDTSQPQHF; CDR3nt: TGTGCCAGCTCACCGGGGGACACGAGTCAGCCCCAGCATTTT
d_gene: .; j_gene: TRBJ2-1; abundance: few; v_gene: TRBV4-1; CDR3aa: CASSQVAIQGYNEQFF; CDR3nt: TGCGCCAGCAGCCAAGTCGCAATACAGGGATACAATGAGCAGTTCTTC
d_gene: .; j_gene: TRBJ2-1; abundance: .; v_gene: TRBV7-2; CDR3aa: CASSLQRVEQFF; CDR3nt: TGTGCCAGCAGCTTGCAAAGAGTTGAGCAGTTCTTC
d_gene: .; j_gene: TRBJ1-2; abundance: once; v_gene: TRBV7-9; CDR3aa: CASSFRGAGGYTF; CDR3nt: TGTGCCAGCAGCTTCAGGGGCGCAGGTGGCTACACCTTC
d_gene: TRBD1; j_gene: TRBJ2-7; abundance: .; v_gene: TRBV6-5; CDR3aa: CASQPRDSYEQYF; CDR3nt: TGTGCCAGTCAGCCCAGGGACAGCTACGAGCAGTACTTC
d_gene: TRBD1; j_gene: TRBJ2-7; abundance: once; v_gene: TRBV18; CDR3aa: CASSPGGSTGGQEQYF; CDR3nt: TGTGCCAGCTCTCCCGGGGGGTCGACAGGGGGCCAGGAGCAGTACTTC
d_gene: .; j_gene: TRBJ1-5; abundance: .; v_gene: TRBV6-1; CDR3aa: CASSDGGLDTQPQHF; CDR3nt: TGTGCCAGCAGTGATGGAGGCCTTGACACTCAGCCCCAGCATTTT
d_gene: .; j_gene: TRBJ1-1; abundance: .; v_gene: TRBV18; CDR3aa: CASSLQGATEAFF; CDR3nt: TGTGCCAGCTCACTACAGGGAGCCACTGAAGCTTTCTTT
d_gene: .; j_gene: TRBJ1-6; abundance: .; v_gene: TRBV6-5; CDR3aa: CASSSAGNSPLHF; CDR3nt: TGTGCCAGCAGTTCCGCGGGAAATTCACCCCTCCACTTT
d_gene: .; j_gene: TRBJ2-3; abundance: few; v_gene: TRBV27; CDR3aa: CASSSTGRDTQYF; CDR3nt: TGTGCCAGCAGTTCGACAGGTAGAGATACGCAGTATTTT
d_gene: TRBD1; j_gene: TRBJ2-7; abundance: .; v_gene: TRBV6-6; CDR3aa: CASTKDRGMNEQYF; CDR3nt: TGTGCCAGCACCAAGGACAGGGGGATGAACGAGCAGTACTTC
d_gene: TRBD2; j_gene: TRBJ2-1; abundance: once; v_gene: TRBV5-1; CDR3aa: CASSLAGEGEQFF; CDR3nt: TGCGCCAGCAGCTTGGCCGGGGAGGGTGAGCAGTTCTTC
d_gene: .; j_gene: TRBJ1-1; abundance: .; v_gene: TRBV28; CDR3aa: CASSFGGSYGNTEAFF; CDR3nt: TGTGCCAGCAGTTTTGGCGGGAGTTATGGGAACACTGAAGCTTTCTTT